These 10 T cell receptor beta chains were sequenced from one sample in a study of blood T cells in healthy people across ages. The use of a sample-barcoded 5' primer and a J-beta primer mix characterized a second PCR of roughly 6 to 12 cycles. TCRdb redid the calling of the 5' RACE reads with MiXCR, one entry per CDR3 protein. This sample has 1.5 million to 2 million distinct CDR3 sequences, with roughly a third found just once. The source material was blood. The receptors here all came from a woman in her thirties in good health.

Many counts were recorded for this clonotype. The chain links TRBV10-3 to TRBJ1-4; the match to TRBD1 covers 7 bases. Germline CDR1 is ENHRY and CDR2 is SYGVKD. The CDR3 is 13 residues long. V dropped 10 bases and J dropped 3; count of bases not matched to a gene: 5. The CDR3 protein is CATRQGPNEKLFF. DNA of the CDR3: TGTGCCACCCGACAGGGTCCTAATGAAAAACTGTTTTTT.

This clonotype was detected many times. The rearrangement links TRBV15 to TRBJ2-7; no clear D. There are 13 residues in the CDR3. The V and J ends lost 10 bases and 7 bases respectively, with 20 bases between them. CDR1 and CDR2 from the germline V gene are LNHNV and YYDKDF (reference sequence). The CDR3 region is CASRRGPSLEQYF. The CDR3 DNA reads TGTGCCAGCCGCAGAGGTCCATCGTTGGAGCAGTACTTC.

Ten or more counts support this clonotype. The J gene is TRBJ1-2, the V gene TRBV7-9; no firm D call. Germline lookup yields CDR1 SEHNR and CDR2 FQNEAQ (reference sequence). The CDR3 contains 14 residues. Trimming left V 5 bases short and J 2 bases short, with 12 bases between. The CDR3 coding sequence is TGTGCCAGCAGCCACTCGGACGGAAACTATGGCTACACCTTC. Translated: CASSHSDGNYGYTF.

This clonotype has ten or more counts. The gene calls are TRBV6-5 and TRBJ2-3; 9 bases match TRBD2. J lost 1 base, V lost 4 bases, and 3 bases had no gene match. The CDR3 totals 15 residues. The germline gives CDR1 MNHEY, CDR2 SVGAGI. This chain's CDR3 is CASSSPSGGTDTQYF. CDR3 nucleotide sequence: TGTGCCAGCAGTTCCCCTAGCGGGGGCACAGATACGCAGTATTTT.

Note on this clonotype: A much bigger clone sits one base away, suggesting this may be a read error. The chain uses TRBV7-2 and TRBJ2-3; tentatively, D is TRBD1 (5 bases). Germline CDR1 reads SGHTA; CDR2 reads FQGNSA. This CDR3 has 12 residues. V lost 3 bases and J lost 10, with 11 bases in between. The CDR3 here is CASSFKGDPQYF. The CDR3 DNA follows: TGTGCCAGCAGCTTTAAAGGGGATCCGCAGTATTTT.

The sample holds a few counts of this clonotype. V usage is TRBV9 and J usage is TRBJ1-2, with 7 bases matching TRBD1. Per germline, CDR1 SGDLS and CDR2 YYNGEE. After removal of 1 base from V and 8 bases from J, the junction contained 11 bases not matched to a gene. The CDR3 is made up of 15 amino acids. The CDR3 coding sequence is TGTGCCAGCAGCGTATCGGGACAGCCCTTTGGAGGCTACACCTTC. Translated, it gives CASSVSGQPFGGYTF.

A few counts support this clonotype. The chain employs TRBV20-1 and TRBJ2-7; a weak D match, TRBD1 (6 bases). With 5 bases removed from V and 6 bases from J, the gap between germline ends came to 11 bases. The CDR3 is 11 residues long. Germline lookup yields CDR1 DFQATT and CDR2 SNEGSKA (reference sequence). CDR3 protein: CSAPTQGEQYF. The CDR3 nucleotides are TGCAGTGCTCCCACACAGGGCGAGCAGTACTTC.

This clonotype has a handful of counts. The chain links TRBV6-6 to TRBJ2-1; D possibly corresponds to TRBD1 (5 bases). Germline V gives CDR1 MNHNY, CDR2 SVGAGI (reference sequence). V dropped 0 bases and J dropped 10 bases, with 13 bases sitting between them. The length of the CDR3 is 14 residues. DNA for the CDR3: TGTGCCAGCAGTTACTCGATGCAGGGTGTCGAGCAGTTCTTC. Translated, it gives CASSYSMQGVEQFF.

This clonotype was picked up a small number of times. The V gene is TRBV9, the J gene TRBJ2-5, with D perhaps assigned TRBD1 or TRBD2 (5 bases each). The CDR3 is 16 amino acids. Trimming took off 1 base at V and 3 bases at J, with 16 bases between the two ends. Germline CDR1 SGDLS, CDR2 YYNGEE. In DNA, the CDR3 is TGTGCCAGCAGCGTACCAGTCACCGGGGCAGAAGAGACCCAGTACTTC. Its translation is CASSVPVTGAEETQYF.

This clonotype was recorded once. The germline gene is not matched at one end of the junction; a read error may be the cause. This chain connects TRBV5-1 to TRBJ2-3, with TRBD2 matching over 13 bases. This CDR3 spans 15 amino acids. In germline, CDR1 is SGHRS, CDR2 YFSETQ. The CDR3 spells CASSVLAGGPDTRYF. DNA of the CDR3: TGCGCCAGCAGCGTACTAGCGGGGGGGCCGGATACGCGGTATTTT. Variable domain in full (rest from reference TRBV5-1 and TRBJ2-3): KAGVTQTPRYLIKTRGQQVTLSCSPISGHRSVSWYQQTPGQGLQFLFEYFSETQRNKGNFPGRFSGRQFSNSRSEMNVSTLELGDSALYLCASSVLAGGPDTRYFGPGTRLTVL.